This T cell receptor (beta chain) was found in a study of regulatory T cells in long-lasting Graves disease. With regard to this clonotype: Its antigen is still unknown.

To make TCR beta libraries, researchers used iRepertoire HTBI primers and Arm-PCR of CDR3 regions. TCRdb passed the multiplex PCR reads through MiXCR, listing each CDR3 protein once. The sample holds approximately 690,000 distinct CDR3 sequences, about 32% seen once. Study-level findings and limits: Less diverse TCR repertoires were seen in persistent Graves' patients than in newly diagnosed ones.

Time point here: persistent/refractory GD, antithyroid drugs over 5 years with positive TRAb. PBMC-derived RNA was used for the TCR library. The clonotype originates from a female donor with Graves disease. Sequenced here: peripheral blood mononuclear cells (PBMCs), sampled when the disease was refractory, from a patient treated with antithyroid drugs.

As DNA, the CDR3 is TGCGCCAGCAGCTTGAATAGCGGGAAGCCAGGGGACGAGCAGTACTTC. Protein: CASSLNSGKPGDEQYF. V is TRBV5-1 and J is TRBJ2-7, with 8 bases that match TRBD2. J gave up 5 bases and V 1 base, and 11 bases lay outside the gene matches. The germline V gene has CDR1 SGHRS and CDR2 YFSETQ. The CDR3 is 16 amino acids. Full variable domain (missing parts from reference TRBV5-1 and TRBJ2-7): KAGVTQTPRYLIKTRGQQVTLSCSPISGHRSVSWYQQTPGQGLQFLFEYFSETQRNKGNFPGRFSGRQFSNSRSEMNVSTLELGDSALYLCASSLNSGKPGDEQYFGPGTRLTVT.